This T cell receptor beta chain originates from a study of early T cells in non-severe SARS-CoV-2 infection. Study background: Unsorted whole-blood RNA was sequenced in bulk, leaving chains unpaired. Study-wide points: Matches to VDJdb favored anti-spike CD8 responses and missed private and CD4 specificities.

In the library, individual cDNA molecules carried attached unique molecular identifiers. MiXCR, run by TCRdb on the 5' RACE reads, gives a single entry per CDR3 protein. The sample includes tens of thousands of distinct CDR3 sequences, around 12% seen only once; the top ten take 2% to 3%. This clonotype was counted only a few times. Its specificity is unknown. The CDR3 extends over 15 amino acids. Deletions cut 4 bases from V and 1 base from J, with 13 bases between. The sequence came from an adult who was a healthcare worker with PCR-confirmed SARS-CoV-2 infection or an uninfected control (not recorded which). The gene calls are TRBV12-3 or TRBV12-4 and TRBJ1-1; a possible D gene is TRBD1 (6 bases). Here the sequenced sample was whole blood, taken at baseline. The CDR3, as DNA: TGTGCCAGCAGTTCGGGGGCAGGAGGGAACACTGAAGCTTTCTTT. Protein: CASSSGAGGNTEAFF.